This T cell receptor beta chain was documented in a study of blood T cell repertoires in COVID-19. As for the study in general: Acute and convalescent COVID-19 samples came from the United States, Italy and Spain. From T cells, B-cell-depleted T cells, or PBMCs came the material, which was cDNA or gDNA.

Authors' methods: Amplification of reference gene primers was used by the study to estimate nucleated cell counts. Method: immunoSEQ multiplex PCR; TCRdb's copy keeps in-frame clones and lacks some. The DNA gave D and trimming, while V, J and clone size come from that table. This table holds tens of thousands of clones, 70% to 90% found once. This CDR3 has 14 residues. Trimming removed 6 bases at V and 0 bases at J, with 8 bases between. CDR1 MNHEY and CDR2 SMNVEV come from the germline V gene (reference sequence). This clone was recorded a few times. This clonotype was obtained from a woman aged 70-85 years with active or convalescent COVID-19. Source material: peripheral blood. This rearrangement joins TRBV27 to TRBJ2-2; D gene unclear. The CDR3 region is CASRVSTNTGELFF. The CDR3, as DNA: TGTGCCAGCAGGGTCAGTACGAACACCGGGGAGCTGTTTTTT.